Given below is one T cell receptor (beta chain) in context. What it binds is not known. This CDR3 contains 17 residues. Germline V gives CDR1 MNHEY, CDR2 SVGAGI. The V segment lost 0 bases and the J segment 11 bases; nucleotides outside the gene matches: 17. The sample comes from a study of post-analysis software for immune sequencing data. Study observations and caveats: The authors found that F measure strongly co-clustered same-batch samples. The study found TRBV5-6, TRBV5-1 and TRBV20-1 among about five TRBV segments more frequent in patients than controls. Multiple sclerosis patients had significantly lower normalized Chao1 diversity than controls.

Tagging with unique molecular identifiers was a feature of the TCR beta cDNA libraries. There were roughly 1 to 11 million T cells, and about half a million cDNA molecules came from them. TCRdb analysed the PCR reads with MiXCR anew, one entry per CDR3 protein. The sample records approximately 360,000 distinct CDR3 sequences, about a third being singletons. This clonotype originated in a girl aged 10 to 17 with multiple sclerosis. J is TRBJ2-5 and V is TRBV6-5; 8 bases are shared with TRBD1. The sample comprised blood. CDR3 amino acids: CASSYSWSGTGNGEQYF. The CDR3 nucleotides read TGTGCCAGCAGTTACTCGTGGTCCGGGACAGGCAACGGGGAGCAGTACTTC.